Sequencing of this TCR beta chain was carried out in a study of identical twins' blood T cells. Looking at the study overall: Roughly six alpha and six beta libraries together yielded tens of millions of reads.

Findings and caveats of the study: Mainly, cloneset size products determined shared clonotypes, twins included.

Concerning this clonotype: Its antigen is currently unknown.

From germline, CDR1 is SGHTA and CDR2 FQGNSA. The CDR3 sequence is 18 residues long. Between the trimmed V and J ends, which lost 2 bases and 0 bases, there was a span of 14 bases. The donors were healthy female monozygous twins, three pairs in total. Authors' analysis steps: Clonotypes per individual ranged from about 85,000 to nearly 500,000. In TCRdb, the 5' RACE reads were re-called with MiXCR into one record per CDR3 protein. The V and J calls follow TCRdb's processing rather than the paper's. Of hundreds of thousands of distinct CDR3 sequences in the sample, over 25% were seen once. This rearrangement joins TRBV7-2 to TRBJ1-6; D is perhaps TRBD1 (5 bases). The source of this sequence is a woman aged 18 to 55 in good health. The sequenced sample was PBMCs. CDR3 nucleotide sequence: TGTGCCAGCAGCTTACGCGGGACCTTGAGCTCCTATAATTCACCCCTCCACTTT. This codes for CASSLRGTLSSYNSPLHF. The complete variable domain, with remaining parts taken from reference TRBV7-2 and TRBJ1-6, reads GAGVSQSPSNKVTEKGKDVELRCDPISGHTALYWYRQSLGQGLEFLIYFQGNSAPDKSGLPSDRFSAERTGGSVSTLTIQRTQQEDSAVYLCASSLRGTLSSYNSPLHFGNGTRLTVT.